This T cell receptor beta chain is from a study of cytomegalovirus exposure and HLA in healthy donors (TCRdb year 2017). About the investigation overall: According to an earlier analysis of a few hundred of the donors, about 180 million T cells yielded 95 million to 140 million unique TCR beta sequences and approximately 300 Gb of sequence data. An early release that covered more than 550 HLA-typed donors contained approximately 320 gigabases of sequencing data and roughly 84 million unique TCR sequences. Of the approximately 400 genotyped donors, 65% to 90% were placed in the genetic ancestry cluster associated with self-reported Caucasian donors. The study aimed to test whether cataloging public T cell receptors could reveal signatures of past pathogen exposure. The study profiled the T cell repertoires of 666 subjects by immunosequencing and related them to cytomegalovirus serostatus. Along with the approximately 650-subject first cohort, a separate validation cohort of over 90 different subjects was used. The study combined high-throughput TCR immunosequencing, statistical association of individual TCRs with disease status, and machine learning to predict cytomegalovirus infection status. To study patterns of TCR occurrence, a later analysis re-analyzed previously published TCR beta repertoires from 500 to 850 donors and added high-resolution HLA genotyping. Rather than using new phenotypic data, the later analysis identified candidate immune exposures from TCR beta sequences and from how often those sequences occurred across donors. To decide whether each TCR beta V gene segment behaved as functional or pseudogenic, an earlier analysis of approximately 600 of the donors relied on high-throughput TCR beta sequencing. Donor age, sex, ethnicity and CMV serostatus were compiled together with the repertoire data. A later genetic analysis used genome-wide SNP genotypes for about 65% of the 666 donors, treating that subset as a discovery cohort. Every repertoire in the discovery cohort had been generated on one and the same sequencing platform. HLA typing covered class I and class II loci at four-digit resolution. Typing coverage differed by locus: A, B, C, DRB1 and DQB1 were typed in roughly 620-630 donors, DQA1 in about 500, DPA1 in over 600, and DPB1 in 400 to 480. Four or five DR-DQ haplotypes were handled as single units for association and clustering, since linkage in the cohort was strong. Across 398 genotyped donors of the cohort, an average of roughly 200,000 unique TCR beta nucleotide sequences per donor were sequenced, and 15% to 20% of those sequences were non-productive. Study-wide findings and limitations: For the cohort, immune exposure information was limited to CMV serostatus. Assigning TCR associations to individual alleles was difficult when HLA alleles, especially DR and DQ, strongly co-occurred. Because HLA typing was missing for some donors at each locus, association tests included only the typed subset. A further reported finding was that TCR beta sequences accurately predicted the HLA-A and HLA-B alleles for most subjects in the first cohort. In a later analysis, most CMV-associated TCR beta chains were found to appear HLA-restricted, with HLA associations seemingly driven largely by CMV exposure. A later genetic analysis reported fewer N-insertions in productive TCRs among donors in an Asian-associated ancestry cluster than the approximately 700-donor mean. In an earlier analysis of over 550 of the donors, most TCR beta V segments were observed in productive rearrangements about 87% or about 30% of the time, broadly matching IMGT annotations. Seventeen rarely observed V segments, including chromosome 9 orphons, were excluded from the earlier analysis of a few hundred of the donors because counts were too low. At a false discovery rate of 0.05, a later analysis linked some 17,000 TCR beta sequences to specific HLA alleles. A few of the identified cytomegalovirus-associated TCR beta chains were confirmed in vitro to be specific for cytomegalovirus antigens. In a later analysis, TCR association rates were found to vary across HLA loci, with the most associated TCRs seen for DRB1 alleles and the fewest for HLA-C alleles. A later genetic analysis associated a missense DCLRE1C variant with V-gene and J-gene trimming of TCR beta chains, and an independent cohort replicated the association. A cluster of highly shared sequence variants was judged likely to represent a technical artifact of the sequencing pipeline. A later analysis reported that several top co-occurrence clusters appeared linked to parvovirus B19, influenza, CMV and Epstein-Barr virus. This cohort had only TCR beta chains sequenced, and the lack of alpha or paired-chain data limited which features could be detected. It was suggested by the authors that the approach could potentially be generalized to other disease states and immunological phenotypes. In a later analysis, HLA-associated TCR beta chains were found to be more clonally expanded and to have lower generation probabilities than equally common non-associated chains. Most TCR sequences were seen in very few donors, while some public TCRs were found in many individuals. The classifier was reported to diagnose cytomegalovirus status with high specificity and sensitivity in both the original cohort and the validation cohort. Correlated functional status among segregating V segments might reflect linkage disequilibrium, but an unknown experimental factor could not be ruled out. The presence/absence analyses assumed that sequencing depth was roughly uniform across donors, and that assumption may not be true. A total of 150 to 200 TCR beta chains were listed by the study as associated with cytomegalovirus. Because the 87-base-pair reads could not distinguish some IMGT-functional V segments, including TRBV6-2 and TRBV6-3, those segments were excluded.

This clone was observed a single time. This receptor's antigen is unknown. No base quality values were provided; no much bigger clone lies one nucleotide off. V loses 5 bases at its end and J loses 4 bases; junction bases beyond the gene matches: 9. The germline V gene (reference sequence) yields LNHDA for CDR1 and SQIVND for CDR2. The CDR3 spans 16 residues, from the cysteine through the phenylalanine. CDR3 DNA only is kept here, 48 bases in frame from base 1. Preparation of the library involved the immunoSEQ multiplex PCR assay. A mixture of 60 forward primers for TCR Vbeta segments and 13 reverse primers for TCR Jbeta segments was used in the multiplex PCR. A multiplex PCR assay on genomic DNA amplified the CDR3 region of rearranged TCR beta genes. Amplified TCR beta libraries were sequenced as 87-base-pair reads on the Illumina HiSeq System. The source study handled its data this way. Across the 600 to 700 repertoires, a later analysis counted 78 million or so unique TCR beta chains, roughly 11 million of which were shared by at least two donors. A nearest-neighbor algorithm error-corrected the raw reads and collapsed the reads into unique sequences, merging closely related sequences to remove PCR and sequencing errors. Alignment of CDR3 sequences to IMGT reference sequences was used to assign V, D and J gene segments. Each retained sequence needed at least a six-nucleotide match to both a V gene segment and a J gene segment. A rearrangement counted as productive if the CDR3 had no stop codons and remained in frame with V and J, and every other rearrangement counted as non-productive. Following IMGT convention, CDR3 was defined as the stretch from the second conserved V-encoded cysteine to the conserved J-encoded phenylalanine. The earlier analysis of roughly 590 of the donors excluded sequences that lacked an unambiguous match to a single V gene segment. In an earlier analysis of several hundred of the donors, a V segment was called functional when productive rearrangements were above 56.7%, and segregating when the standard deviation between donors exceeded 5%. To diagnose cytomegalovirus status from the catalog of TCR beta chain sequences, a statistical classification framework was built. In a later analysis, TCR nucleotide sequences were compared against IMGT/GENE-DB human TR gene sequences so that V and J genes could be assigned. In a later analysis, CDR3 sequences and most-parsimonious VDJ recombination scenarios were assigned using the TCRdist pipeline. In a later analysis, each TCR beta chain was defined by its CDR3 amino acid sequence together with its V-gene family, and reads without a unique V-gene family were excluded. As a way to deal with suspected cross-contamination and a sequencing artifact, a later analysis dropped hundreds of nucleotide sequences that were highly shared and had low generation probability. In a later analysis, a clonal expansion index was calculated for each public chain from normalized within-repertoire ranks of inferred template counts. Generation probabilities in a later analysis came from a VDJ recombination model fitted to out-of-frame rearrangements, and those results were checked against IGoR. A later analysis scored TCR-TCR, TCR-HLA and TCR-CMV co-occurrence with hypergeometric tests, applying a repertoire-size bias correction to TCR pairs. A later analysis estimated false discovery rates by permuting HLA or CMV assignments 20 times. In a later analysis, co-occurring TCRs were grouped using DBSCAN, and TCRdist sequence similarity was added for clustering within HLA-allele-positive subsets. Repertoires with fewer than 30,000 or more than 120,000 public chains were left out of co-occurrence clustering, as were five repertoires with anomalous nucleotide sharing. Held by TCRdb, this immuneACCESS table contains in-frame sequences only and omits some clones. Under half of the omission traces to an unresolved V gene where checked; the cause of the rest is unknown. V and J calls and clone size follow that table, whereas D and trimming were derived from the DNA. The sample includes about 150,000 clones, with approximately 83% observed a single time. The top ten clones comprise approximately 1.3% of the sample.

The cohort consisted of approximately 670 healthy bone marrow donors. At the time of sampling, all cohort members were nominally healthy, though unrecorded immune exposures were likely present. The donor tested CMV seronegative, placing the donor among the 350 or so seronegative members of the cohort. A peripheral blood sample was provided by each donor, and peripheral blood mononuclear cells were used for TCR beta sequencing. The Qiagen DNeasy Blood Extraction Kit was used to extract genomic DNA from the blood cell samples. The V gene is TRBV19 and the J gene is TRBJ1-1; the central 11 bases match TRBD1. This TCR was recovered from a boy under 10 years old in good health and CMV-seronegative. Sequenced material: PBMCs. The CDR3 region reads CASSLGQGAVGTEAFF. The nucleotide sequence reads TGTGCCAGTAGTTTAGGACAGGGGGCAGTGGGCACTGAAGCTTTCTTT.